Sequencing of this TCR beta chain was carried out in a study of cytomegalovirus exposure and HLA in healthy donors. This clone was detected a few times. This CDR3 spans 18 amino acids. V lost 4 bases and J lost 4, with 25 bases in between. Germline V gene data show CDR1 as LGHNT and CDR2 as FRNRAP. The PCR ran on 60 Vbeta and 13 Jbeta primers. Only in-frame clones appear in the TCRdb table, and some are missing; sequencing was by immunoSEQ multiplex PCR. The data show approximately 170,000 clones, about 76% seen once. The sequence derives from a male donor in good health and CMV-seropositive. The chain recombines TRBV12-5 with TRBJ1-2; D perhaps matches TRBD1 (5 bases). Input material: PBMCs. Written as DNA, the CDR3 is TGTGCTAGTGGTTCACACATGGGGGGGAACGGAAACAGCTATGGCTACACCTTC. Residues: CASGSHMGGNGNSYGYTF. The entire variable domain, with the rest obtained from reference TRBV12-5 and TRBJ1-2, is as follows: DARVTQTPRHKVTEMGQEVTMRCQPILGHNTVFWYRQTMMQGLELLAYFRNRAPLDDSGMPKDRFSAEMPDATLATLKIQPSEPRDSAVYFCASGSHMGGNGNSYGYTFGSGTRLTVV.